Following are 9 T cell receptor beta chains from one sample sequenced in a study of immune characterization of retroperitoneal liposarcoma. Via MiXCR, TCRdb re-called the PCR reads, giving one row per CDR3 protein. The table records 2,500 to 3,000 distinct CDR3 sequences, about 40% of them present only once. Sample: tumor tissue. The receptors derive from a male donor with retroperitoneal liposarcoma.

The rearrangement links TRBV6-1 to TRBJ1-6, with 9 nucleotides matching TRBD1. Trimming took 6 bases from V and 9 from J; bases not matched to a gene: 6. The CDR3 is made up of 14 amino acids. Germline CDR1 reads MNHNS; CDR2 reads SASEGT. As DNA, the CDR3 is TGTGCCAGCAGACAGGGGGCCTTGACTTCACCCCTCCACTTT. Protein product: CASRQGALTSPLHF.

This CDR3 reads CASSYSRGAPEQYF. The CDR3, as DNA: TGTGCCAGCAGTTACAGTCGGGGGGCGCCCGAGCAGTACTTC. The chain joins TRBV6-8 to TRBJ2-5; tentatively, D is TRBD2 (7 bases). The last part of the DNA fits TRBJ2-7 better; the J call may be wrong. The CDR3 covers 14 residues. Per the germline V gene, CDR1 is MNHGY and CDR2 is SAAAGT.

The rearrangement links TRBV6-1 to TRBJ2-3, with TRBD2 matching 15 bases. Germline V gives CDR1 MNHNS, CDR2 SASEGT. V shed 5 bases, J shed 5 bases, and the junction held 5 bases outside the gene matches. This CDR3 comprises 16 residues. CDR3 amino acids: CASSRGTSGGLDTQYF. Written as DNA, the CDR3 is TGTGCCAGCAGTCGCGGGACTAGCGGGGGGTTAGATACGCAGTATTTT.

This chain connects TRBV6-5 to TRBJ2-1; tentative D call: TRBD2 (6 bases). Germline V gene sequence: CDR1 MNHEY, CDR2 SVGAGI. CDR3 length equals 12 residues. Trimming took off 5 bases at V and 8 bases at J, with 10 bases between the two ends. The CDR3 nucleotides read TGTGCCAGCAGTGATTGGGGGGATGAGCAGTTCTTC. Its protein product is CASSDWGDEQFF.

The chain is built from TRBV7-3 and TRBJ2-1, with TRBD1 identical over 7 bases. Germline V CDR1 and CDR2: SGHTA, FQGTGA. V dropped 0 bases and J dropped 3; count of bases not matched to a gene: 2. The CDR3 loop spans 15 amino acids. DNA of the CDR3: TGTGCCAGCAGCTTAACAGGGACAGACTACAATGAGCAGTTCTTC. This gives the protein CASSLTGTDYNEQFF.

V is TRBV6-8 and J is TRBJ2-5; TRBD1 might be the D (5 bases). The end of the DNA fits TRBJ2-1 better, so the J call may be wrong. Germline assignment: CDR1 MNHGY and CDR2 SAAAGT. There are 15 residues in the CDR3. The CDR3 reads CASSYSRGNSYEQFF. CDR3 sequence (DNA): TGTGCCAGCAGTTACTCTAGGGGCAACTCCTACGAGCAGTTCTTC.

This clonotype was recorded a few times. The rearrangement uses TRBV6-5 and TRBJ2-1; 11 positions match TRBD1. The CDR3 runs to 17 residues. Germline-derived CDR1 and CDR2 are MNHEY and SVGAGI. The V segment lost 7 bases and the J segment 5 bases; nucleotides outside the gene matches: 13. The CDR3 protein is CASTTRPGQGGDNEQFF. In nucleotides, the CDR3 is TGTGCCAGCACCACCCGCCCGGGACAGGGGGGGGACAATGAGCAGTTCTTC.

The rearrangement links TRBV7-6 to TRBJ2-1; D remains unclear. Per germline, CDR1 SGHVS and CDR2 FNYEAQ. Trimming stripped 4 bases from V and 10 bases from J, with 14 bases between. The CDR3 contains 13 residues. CDR3 nucleotides: TGTGCCAGCAGCTATAAAGACGGCTACGAGCAGTTCTTC. Translating gives CASSYKDGYEQFF.

Points on this clonotype: A read error may produce the germline difference seen at one junction end. This chain joins TRBV6-6 and TRBJ2-5; weak D call: TRBD2 (6 bases). The germline V gene encodes CDR1 MNHNY and CDR2 SVGAGI (reference sequence). This CDR3 has 17 residues. The CDR3 DNA reads TGTGCCAGCAGTTACGTTTCCCCCGCCTCGCGGGGAGAGACCCAGTATTTC. Encoded protein: CASSYVSPASRGETQYF.